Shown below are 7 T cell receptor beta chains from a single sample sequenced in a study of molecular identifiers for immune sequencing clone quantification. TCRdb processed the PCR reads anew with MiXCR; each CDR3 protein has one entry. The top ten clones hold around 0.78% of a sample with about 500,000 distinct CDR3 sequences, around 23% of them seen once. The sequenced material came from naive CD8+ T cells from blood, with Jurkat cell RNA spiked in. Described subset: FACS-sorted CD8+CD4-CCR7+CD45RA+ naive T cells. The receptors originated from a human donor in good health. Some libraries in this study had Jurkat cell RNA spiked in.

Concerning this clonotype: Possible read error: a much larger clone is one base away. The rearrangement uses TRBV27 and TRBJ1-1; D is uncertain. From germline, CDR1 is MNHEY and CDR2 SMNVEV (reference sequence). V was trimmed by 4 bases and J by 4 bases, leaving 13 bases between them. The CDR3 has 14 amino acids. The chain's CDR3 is CASSSSGEATEAFF. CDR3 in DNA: TGTGCCAGCAGTTCGTCCGGGGAAGCCACTGAAGCTTTCTTT.

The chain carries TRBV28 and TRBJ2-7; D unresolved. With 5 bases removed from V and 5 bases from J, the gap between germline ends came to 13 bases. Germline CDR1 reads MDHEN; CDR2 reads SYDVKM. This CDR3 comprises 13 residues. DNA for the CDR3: TGTGCCAGCAGTCCCCTAGGGCCGGACGAGCAGTACTTC. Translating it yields CASSPLGPDEQYF.

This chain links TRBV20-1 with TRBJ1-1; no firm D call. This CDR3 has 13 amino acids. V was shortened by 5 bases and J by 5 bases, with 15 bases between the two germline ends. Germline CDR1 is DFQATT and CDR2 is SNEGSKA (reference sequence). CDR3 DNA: TGCAGTGCTGTAGGGCATCTGGATACTGAAGCTTTCTTT. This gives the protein CSAVGHLDTEAFF.

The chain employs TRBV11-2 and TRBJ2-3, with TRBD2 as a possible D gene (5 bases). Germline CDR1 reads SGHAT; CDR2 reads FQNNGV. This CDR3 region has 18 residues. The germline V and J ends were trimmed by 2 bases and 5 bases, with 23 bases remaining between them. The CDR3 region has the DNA TGTGCCAGCAGCTTACCTAGGGCTTTAGCGAGTCTCAAAGATACGCAGTATTTT. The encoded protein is CASSLPRALASLKDTQYF.

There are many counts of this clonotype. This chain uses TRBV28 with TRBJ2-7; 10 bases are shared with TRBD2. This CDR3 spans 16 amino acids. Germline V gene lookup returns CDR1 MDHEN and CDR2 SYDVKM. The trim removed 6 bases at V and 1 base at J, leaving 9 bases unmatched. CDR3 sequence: CASSRLAGAFSYEQYF. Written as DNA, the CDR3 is TGTGCCAGCAGCCGACTAGCGGGTGCATTTTCCTACGAGCAGTACTTC.

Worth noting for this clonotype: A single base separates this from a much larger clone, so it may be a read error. In DNA, the CDR3 is TGTGCCAGCAGCGTAACGTACCCGAACACCAGGGAGCTGTTTTTT. It translates to CASSVTYPNTRELFF. V gene TRBV9 combines with J gene TRBJ2-2; no clear D gene. Germline-derived CDR1 and CDR2 are SGDLS and YYNGEE. The CDR3 extends over 15 amino acids.

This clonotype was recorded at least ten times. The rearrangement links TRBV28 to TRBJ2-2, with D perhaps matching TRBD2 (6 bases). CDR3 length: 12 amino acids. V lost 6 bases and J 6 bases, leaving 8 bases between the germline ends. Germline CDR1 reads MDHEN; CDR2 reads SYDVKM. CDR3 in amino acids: CASSRGSGELFF. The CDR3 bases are TGTGCCAGCAGCCGGGGGTCCGGGGAGCTGTTTTTT.